The 29 T cell receptor beta chains below all came from one sample that was sequenced in a study of Tregs in tolerant kidney transplant recipients. Data came from immunoSEQ multiplex PCR; TCRdb stores just in-frame clones and leaves some out. The data show approximately 19,000 clones, with around three fifths seen just once and approximately 3.4% held by the top ten. For these TCRs, the target antigens are not known. Source material: Tregs from blood cultured with allogeneic cells. The receptors stem from a human donor in good health.

V and J are TRBV6-6 and TRBJ1-3; D is unclear. Germline CDR1 and CDR2: MNHNY and SVGAGI (reference sequence). V was cut by 7 bases and J by 0 bases, with 13 bases left in between. The length of the CDR3 is 15 residues. The CDR3 DNA reads TGTGCCAGCATAACACACCGCCTCTCTGGAAACACCATATATTTT. Translating it yields CASITHRLSGNTIYF.

The rearrangement links TRBV5-1 to TRBJ1-3; D remains ambiguous. V shed 4 bases and J shed 0 bases, with 8 bases lying between them. The CDR3 is 14 amino acids. CDR1 SGHRS and CDR2 YFSETQ come from the germline V gene. CDR3 DNA sequence: TGCGCCAGCAGCCGAGATATCTCTGGAAACACCATATATTTT. Residues: CASSRDISGNTIYF.

Only a few counts were recorded for this clone. The chain combines TRBV29-1 with TRBJ2-3; no clear D gene. V was shortened by 4 bases and J by 2 bases, with 16 bases between the two germline ends. Germline CDR1 SQVTM, CDR2 ANQGSEA. The length of the CDR3 is 15 residues. The CDR3 is CSVGAVADYTDTQYF. The CDR3 region has the DNA TGCAGCGTTGGCGCCGTGGCGGATTACACAGATACGCAGTATTTT.

This clone was counted between two and nine times. This sequence joins TRBV7-9 and TRBJ2-4; 8 nucleotides line up with TRBD1. Trimming took 0 bases from V and 0 from J; bases not matched to a gene: 7. CDR1 and CDR2 (germline): SEHNR, FQNEAQ (reference sequence). The CDR3 consists of 18 residues. CDR3 DNA sequence: TGTGCCAGCAGCTTAGCGGGGACAGGTCAACTAGCCAAAAACATTCAGTACTTC. It specifies CASSLAGTGQLAKNIQYF.

This chain connects TRBV19 to TRBJ1-6, with D uncertain. CDR1 is LNHDA and CDR2 is SQIVND in the germline V gene (reference sequence). CDR3 length: 15 residues. Trimming cost V 1 base and J 7 bases, with 11 bases left between them. The CDR3 region has the DNA TGTGCCAGTAGTATAGGCTCCGCACCCAATTCACCCCTCCACTTT. Its translation is CASSIGSAPNSPLHF.

Here the CDR3 reads CASSSTGGNTEAFF. The CDR3 nucleotides read TGCGCCAGCAGCAGTACGGGGGGGAACACTGAAGCTTTCTTT. The chain is built from TRBV5-1 and TRBJ1-1; D perhaps matches TRBD1 (5 bases). Germline V CDR1 and CDR2: SGHRS, YFSETQ. Trimming removed 4 bases at V and 1 base at J, with 11 bases between. The CDR3 covers 14 residues.

This clone occurred once. This sequence joins TRBV5-1 and TRBJ2-1, with 14 bases aligning to TRBD2. The CDR3 extends over 17 amino acids. In germline, CDR1 is SGHRS, CDR2 YFSETQ. The V gene end was trimmed by 4 bases and the J gene end by 3 bases; junction bases not matched to a gene: 6. CDR3 amino acids: CASSPLGTSGSYNEQFF. The CDR3, as DNA: TGCGCCAGCAGCCCTCTAGGGACTAGCGGGAGCTACAATGAGCAGTTCTTC. The full variable domain, completed using reference TRBV5-1 and TRBJ2-1, is KAGVTQTPRYLIKTRGQQVTLSCSPISGHRSVSWYQQTPGQGLQFLFEYFSETQRNKGNFPGRFSGRQFSNSRSEMNVSTLELGDSALYLCASSPLGTSGSYNEQFFGPGTRLTVL.

This clone was counted a few times. The rearrangement uses TRBV5-1 and TRBJ1-1; no clear D gene. V lost 3 bases and J lost 2, with 17 bases in between. Germline-derived CDR1 and CDR2 are SGHRS and YFSETQ. The CDR3 contains 16 residues. In DNA, the CDR3 is TGCGCCAGCAGCTACCGGGTTTCGGGAATTAACACTGAAGCTTTCTTT. Amino acids: CASSYRVSGINTEAFF. Drawing the rest from reference TRBV5-1 and TRBJ1-1, the complete variable domain is KAGVTQTPRYLIKTRGQQVTLSCSPISGHRSVSWYQQTPGQGLQFLFEYFSETQRNKGNFPGRFSGRQFSNSRSEMNVSTLELGDSALYLCASSYRVSGINTEAFFGQGTRLTVV.

V and J are TRBV18 and TRBJ2-2; D may be TRBD1 (7 bases). CDR3 size: 16 residues. V was trimmed by 4 bases and J by 4 bases, leaving 16 bases between them. Germline assignment: CDR1 KGHSH and CDR2 LQKENI. The CDR3 region is CASSLGRDSLTGELFF. The DNA for the CDR3 is TGTGCCAGCTCACTAGGGCGGGACAGCCTCACCGGGGAGCTGTTTTTT.

This chain uses TRBV9 with TRBJ2-5, with 10 nucleotides matching TRBD2. This CDR3 comprises 15 residues. The V segment lost 0 bases and the J segment 7 bases; nucleotides outside the gene matches: 6. The germline V gene encodes CDR1 SGDLS and CDR2 YYNGEE. The CDR3 DNA is TGTGCCAGCAGCGTAGGTCTATCTAGCGGGAGGACCCAGTACTTC. Its protein product is CASSVGLSSGRTQYF. Full variable domain (outside the CDR3, taken from reference TRBV9 and TRBJ2-5): DSGVTQTPKHLITATGQRVTLRCSPRSGDLSVYWYQQSLDQGLQFLIQYYNGEERAKGNILERFSAQQFPDLHSELNLSSLELGDSALYFCASSVGLSSGRTQYFGPGTRLLVL.

V usage is TRBV27 and J usage is TRBJ2-7; D is uncertain. Trimming cost V 6 bases and J 1 base, with 16 bases left between them. Germline CDR1 reads MNHEY; CDR2 reads SMNVEV (reference sequence). This CDR3 spans 15 amino acids. The CDR3 nucleotides are TGTGCCAGCAGACTTCGGATAGGGCAGTCCTACGAGCAGTACTTC. Amino acids: CASRLRIGQSYEQYF.

The rearrangement uses TRBV5-1 and TRBJ2-7; TRBD1 might be the D (8 bases). Per the germline V gene, CDR1 is SGHRS and CDR2 is YFSETQ. V shed 1 base and J shed 4 bases, with 12 bases lying between them. CDR3 length equals 14 residues. The CDR3 is CASSLTGGEYEQYF. CDR3 nucleotide sequence: TGCGCCAGCAGCTTGACAGGGGGGGAGTACGAGCAGTACTTC. Full variable domain (remainder filled in from reference TRBV5-1 and TRBJ2-7): KAGVTQTPRYLIKTRGQQVTLSCSPISGHRSVSWYQQTPGQGLQFLFEYFSETQRNKGNFPGRFSGRQFSNSRSEMNVSTLELGDSALYLCASSLTGGEYEQYFGPGTRLTVT.

The gene calls are TRBV18 and TRBJ1-2; 9 bases line up with TRBD1. This CDR3 region has 15 residues. Germline V lookup: CDR1 KGHSH, CDR2 LQKENI. V shed 1 base, J shed 3 bases, and the junction held 3 bases outside the gene matches. The CDR3 nucleotides are TGTGCCAGCTCACCACGGTGGACAGGGGACTATGGCTACACCTTC. Its protein is CASSPRWTGDYGYTF.

This chain uses TRBV5-5 with TRBJ1-1; D might be TRBD1 (6 bases). The V and J ends lost 3 bases and 4 bases respectively, with 16 bases between them. This CDR3 contains 15 residues. The germline gives CDR1 SGHKS, CDR2 YYEKEE (reference sequence). For the CDR3, the DNA is TGTGCCAGCAGCTCCCTCCCAGGGGTGGGCACTGAAGCTTTCTTT. This codes for CASSSLPGVGTEAFF.

As concerns this clone: It may be a read error: a sequence one base away is much more abundant. The chain employs TRBV25-1 and TRBJ1-2; no clear D. Per the germline V gene, CDR1 is MGHDK and CDR2 is SYGVNS. V was pared by 5 bases and J by 5 bases, with 6 bases between. The CDR3 extends over 11 amino acids. The CDR3, as DNA: TGTGCCAGCAGTCCGGGGTATGGCTACACCTTC. Residues: CASSPGYGYTF.

The V gene is TRBV7-9, the J gene TRBJ2-2; D is unclear. The CDR3 runs 16 residues. Trimming pared 5 bases from V and 5 bases from J, leaving 18 bases between. CDR1 SEHNR and CDR2 FQNEAQ come from the germline V gene (reference sequence). This CDR3 reads CASSRMGLSGTGELFF. In DNA form, the CDR3 reads TGTGCCAGCAGCCGAATGGGGTTGTCGGGTACCGGGGAGCTGTTTTTT.

The table lists this clone with a few counts. This chain links TRBV5-4 with TRBJ1-6; D call uncertain. The CDR3 contains 14 residues. In germline, CDR1 is SGHNT, CDR2 YYREEE (reference sequence). CDR3 in amino acids: CATRVLTRDSPLHF. In DNA, the CDR3 is TGTGCGACTAGGGTCCTGACTAGGGATTCACCCCTCCACTTT.

This clone was recorded a few times. This chain joins TRBV10-1 and TRBJ2-3; tentatively, D is TRBD1 or TRBD2 (5 bases each). The CDR3 totals 16 residues. Trimming pared 0 bases from V and 3 bases from J, leaving 13 bases between. Looked up from germline, CDR1 is WNHNN and CDR2 is SYGVQD (reference sequence). The CDR3 sequence is CASSESRGLGTDTQYF. CDR3 nucleotide sequence: TGCGCCAGCAGTGAGTCGAGGGGCTTGGGAACAGATACGCAGTATTTT.

The chain couples TRBV7-9 to TRBJ2-3, with D uncertain. Germline CDR1 and CDR2: SEHNR and FQNEAQ (reference sequence). Between the trimmed V and J ends, which lost 5 bases and 5 bases, there was a span of 14 bases. The CDR3 contains 14 residues. CDR3 protein: CASSLWGVEDTQYF. The CDR3 DNA follows: TGTGCCAGCAGCCTGTGGGGTGTGGAAGATACGCAGTATTTT. Complete variable domain (other parts from reference TRBV7-9 and TRBJ2-3): DTGVSQNPRHKITKRGQNVTFRCDPISEHNRLYWYRQTLGQGPEFLTYFQNEAQLEKSRLLSDRFSAERPKGSFSTLEIQRTEQGDSAMYLCASSLWGVEDTQYFGPGTRLTVL.

The CDR3 loop is CASSLASGGTYEQYF. CDR3 nucleotide sequence: TGCGCCAGCAGTTTGGCTAGCGGAGGGACCTACGAGCAGTACTTC. The chain has TRBV10-2 and TRBJ2-7, with 7 bases fitting TRBD2. Germline values: CDR1 WSHSY, CDR2 SAAADI. The CDR3 runs to 15 residues. V shed 5 bases, J shed 2 bases, and the junction held 9 bases outside the gene matches.

This chain joins TRBV13 and TRBJ1-2; TRBD1 aligns across 9 bases. Per the germline V gene, CDR1 is PRHDT and CDR2 is FYEKMQ (reference sequence). The CDR3 consists of 14 residues. The V gene end was trimmed by 8 bases and the J gene end by 2 bases; junction bases not matched to a gene: 6. This CDR3 reads CASRYRGLNYGYTF. CDR3 sequence (DNA): TGTGCCAGCCGCTACAGGGGGCTAAACTATGGCTACACCTTC.

This sequence joins TRBV12-5 and TRBJ1-6; the D gene is possibly TRBD1 (5 bases). V lost 0 bases to trimming and J lost 8 bases, with 14 bases between them. The CDR3 is 16 residues long. Per germline, CDR1 LGHNT and CDR2 FRNRAP. The CDR3 here is CASGLVLVGVYSPLHF. The CDR3 region has the DNA TGTGCTAGTGGTTTGGTACTCGTAGGGGTTTATTCACCCCTCCACTTT.

This chain uses TRBV6-1 with TRBJ1-1, with 7 bases matching TRBD1. Germline CDR1 and CDR2: MNHNS and SASEGT. V lost 6 bases to trimming and J lost 1 base; unmatched junction nucleotides: 8. CDR3 length: 15 residues. This chain's CDR3 is CASRPSGGKNTEAFF. DNA of the CDR3: TGTGCCAGCAGGCCATCAGGGGGGAAGAACACTGAAGCTTTCTTT.

V usage is TRBV6-5 and J usage is TRBJ1-1; no definite D call. Trimming left V 3 bases short and J 1 base short, with 3 bases between. CDR1 and CDR2 (germline): MNHEY, SVGAGI. This CDR3 spans 12 amino acids. DNA for the CDR3: TGTGCCAGCAGTTATCGGAACACTGAAGCTTTCTTT. Residues: CASSYRNTEAFF.

This chain links TRBV5-1 with TRBJ1-2; D remains ambiguous. V was clipped by 0 bases and J by 2 bases, with 5 bases between them. From germline, CDR1 is SGHRS and CDR2 YFSETQ. The CDR3 has 13 residues. This CDR3 is CASSLAANYGYTF. The CDR3 DNA reads TGCGCCAGCAGCTTGGCAGCGAACTATGGCTACACCTTC.

This clone has a handful of counts. V is TRBV30 and J is TRBJ1-5; D may be TRBD1 (5 bases). V was pared by 2 bases and J by 6 bases, with 11 bases between. The germline CDR1 and CDR2 sequences are GTSNPN and SVGIG (reference sequence). The CDR3 runs to 13 residues. This chain's CDR3 is CAWSLGVVQPQHF. The CDR3 DNA reads TGTGCCTGGAGTCTGGGGGTAGTTCAGCCCCAGCATTTT.

CDR3 protein: CASRTPGTGRDEQYF. The DNA for the CDR3 is TGTGCCAGCAGAACCCCGGGGACAGGTCGGGACGAGCAGTACTTC. The chain has TRBV28 and TRBJ2-7; 8 bases line up with TRBD1. Germline CDR1 reads MDHEN; CDR2 reads SYDVKM. The V segment lost 6 bases and the J segment 5 bases; nucleotides outside the gene matches: 12. The CDR3 extends over 15 amino acids.

The chain is built from TRBV6-6 and TRBJ2-7; D is unresolved. The CDR3 contains 13 residues. V gave up 8 bases and J gave up 0 bases, with 11 bases separating them. CDR1 is MNHNY, CDR2 SVGAGI, per germline (reference sequence). In DNA form, the CDR3 reads TGTGCCAGCGGGAAGGGTTCCTCCTACGAGCAGTACTTC. It translates to CASGKGSSYEQYF.

The rearrangement links TRBV7-8 to TRBJ2-7, with a tentative D call TRBD1 (6 bases). V was pared by 7 bases and J by 0 bases, with 16 bases between. CDR1 and CDR2 (germline): SGHVS, FQNEAQ. The CDR3 covers 15 residues. The CDR3 region is CASTPDSQSSYEQYF. The CDR3 coding sequence is TGTGCCAGCACCCCGGACAGCCAAAGCTCCTACGAGCAGTACTTC.